This paragraph reports one T cell receptor (beta chain). The sample belongs to a study of preoperative IRX-2 immunotherapy in early breast cancer. V lost 6 bases, J lost 3 bases, and 15 bases lay in between. Germline V lookup: CDR1 SNHLY, CDR2 FYNNEI. The CDR3 is made up of 15 amino acids. The assay was immunoSEQ multiplex PCR, and TCRdb's table has in-frame clones only and misses some. The table lists about 67,000 clones, roughly 95% of them singletons. Treatment specified: preoperative locoregional IRX-2 cytokine immunotherapy. Patients received preoperative, locoregional IRX-2 cytokine immunotherapy in a phase Ib study.

The sample here was taken from a patient treated with IRX-2 immunotherapy. V and J are TRBV2 and TRBJ1-5; no definite D call. The receptor comes from a human donor with breast cancer. The CDR3 is CASSQDGHANQPQHF. DNA for the CDR3: TGTGCCAGCAGCCAGGACGGGCATGCCAATCAGCCCCAGCATTTT.